This paragraph covers one T cell receptor beta chain sequence. The target of this receptor is not known. No base quality information exists; no much larger clone differs at one position. The germline V gene supplies CDR1 MNHNS and CDR2 SASEGT. The CDR3 holds 16 amino acids from the cysteine to the phenylalanine. The kept DNA is CDR3 alone, 48 bases in frame from the first base. V has 4 bases trimmed and J has 8 bases trimmed; junction bases matching no gene number 8. This record belongs to a study of T cell changes during pregnancy in multiple sclerosis (dated by TCRdb to the late 2010s). About the full investigation: In women with multiple sclerosis, the researchers looked at how the T cell repertoire shifted as pregnancy progressed.

Library preparation used the immunoSEQ multiplex PCR assay. TCRdb mirrors the immuneACCESS table, restricted to in-frame sequences. Some clones are absent from its copies; in checked studies, under half trace to an unresolved V gene, and the reason for the others is unknown. A total of more than 65,000 clones appear in this sample, roughly 95% of them only once. Over 0.95% of the sample belongs to the ten largest clones. The sample was peripheral blood, taken in the second trimester of pregnancy. This receptor was obtained from a female donor with multiple sclerosis, enrolled in a pregnancy study. The rearranged chain carries TRBV6-1 and TRBJ2-1, with 13 junctional bases fitting TRBD2. The DNA sequence follows: TGTGCCAGCAGTGGAACTAGCGGGAGGGCCTGGGATGAGCAGTTCTTC. This translates into CASSGTSGRAWDEQFF.